This T cell receptor (beta chain) was sequenced during a study of blood T cell repertoires in COVID-19. Generated by immunoSEQ multiplex PCR, the TCRdb table keeps only in-frame clones and is missing some. The table lists 70,000 or so clones, around 85% of them singletons. The V gene's germline CDR1 is LNHDA and CDR2 SQIVND (reference sequence). The CDR3 spans 15 residues. J lost 7 bases, V lost 5 bases, and 6 bases had no gene match. The sample taken for sequencing was peripheral blood. The chain links TRBV19 to TRBJ2-1; 12 nucleotides align to TRBD2. The clonotype originates from a woman older than 75 with active or convalescent COVID-19. CDR3 nucleotides: TGTGCCAGTAGTGTTTCTAGCGGGGGGGCAAATGAGCAGTTCTTC. Translating it yields CASSVSSGGANEQFF. Using reference TRBV19 and TRBJ2-1 for the parts outside the CDR3, the full variable domain is DGGITQSPKYLFRKEGQNVTLSCEQNLNHDAMYWYRQDPGQGLRLIYYSQIVNDFQKGDIAEGYSVSREKKESFPLTVTSAQKNPTAFYLCASSVSSGGANEQFFGPGTRLTVL.